This is a list of T cell receptor beta chains from one sample in a study of shared clonotypes between healthy human individuals. Data came from immunoSEQ multiplex PCR; TCRdb stores just in-frame clones and leaves some out. The sample carries about 2 million clones, about 95% recorded once. Sample: naive CD8+ T cells sorted from blood. These receptors all come from a young man in good health. Each CDR3 is given with its conserved first and last residue. The D gene is left open where the match is weak. Clone sizes are given selectively: once, few, many, or a class where the clone is expanded.

J gene,clone size,D gene,V gene,CDR3 protein,CDR3 DNA
TRBJ2-2,.,.,TRBV7-9,CASSLEARMNTGELFF,TGTGCCAGCAGCTTAGAGGCCAGGATGAACACCGGGGAGCTGTTTTTT
TRBJ1-5,.,TRBD1,TRBV19,CASSIGQGSNQPQHF,TGTGCCAGTAGTATAGGACAGGGTAGCAATCAGCCCCAGCATTTT
TRBJ2-1,.,TRBD1,TRBV2,CASSDRGPYNEQFF,TGTGCCAGCAGCGACAGGGGGCCCTACAATGAGCAGTTCTTC
TRBJ1-2,.,.,TRBV28,CASSDVAGVDYGYTF,TGTGCCAGCAGTGACGTCGCAGGGGTAGACTATGGCTACACCTTC
TRBJ1-1,.,.,TRBV10-2,CASSESRGMNTEAFF,TGCGCCAGCAGTGAAAGCAGGGGTATGAACACTGAAGCTTTCTTT
TRBJ2-3,.,.,TRBV30,CACLSTGTLDTDTQYF,TGTGCCTGCCTCAGTACCGGGACTCTCGACACAGATACGCAGTATTTT
TRBJ1-1,.,.,TRBV28,CASSLSSIAEAFF,TGTGCCAGCAGTTTGTCTTCGATAGCTGAAGCTTTCTTT
TRBJ1-4,.,TRBD1,TRBV13,CASRSGQGNEKLFF,TGTGCCAGCAGATCAGGACAGGGGAATGAAAAACTGTTTTTT
TRBJ1-2,once,.,TRBV4-2,CASSHTTDAGYTF,TGTGCCAGCAGCCACACCACAGATGCGGGCTACACCTTC
TRBJ1-2,.,TRBD1,TRBV19,CASRNTGGLYGYTF,TGTGCCAGTCGGAATACAGGGGGCCTCTATGGCTACACCTTC
TRBJ2-5,.,TRBD1,TRBV5-5,CASSLWTGETQYF,TGTGCCAGCAGCTTGTGGACAGGGGAGACCCAGTACTTC
TRBJ2-7,.,.,TRBV7-9,CASSFGESTGYYEQYF,TGTGCCAGCAGCTTCGGGGAGTCAACGGGGTACTACGAGCAGTACTTC
TRBJ2-7,once,.,TRBV19,CASSAGLFYEQYF,TGTGCCAGTAGTGCGGGACTCTTCTACGAGCAGTACTTC
TRBJ1-6,.,.,TRBV19,CASSIDQGLESPLHF,TGTGCCAGTAGTATAGATCAGGGTTTGGAATCACCCCTCCACTTT
TRBJ2-7,.,TRBD1,TRBV2,CASTDRDPFYEQYF,TGTGCCAGCACAGACAGGGACCCTTTTTACGAGCAGTACTTC
TRBJ2-5,.,.,TRBV4-1,CASSQVSPGETQYF,TGCGCCAGCAGCCAAGTGTCTCCCGGGGAGACCCAGTACTTC
TRBJ2-1,.,TRBD2,TRBV10-1,CASSESSGAGEQFF,TGCGCCAGCAGTGAGTCTAGCGGGGCGGGTGAGCAGTTCTTC
TRBJ1-1,.,TRBD1,TRBV6-5,CASSYGQVNTEAFF,TGTGCCAGCAGTTACGGACAGGTTAACACTGAAGCTTTCTTT
TRBJ2-6,.,TRBD2,TRBV19,CASSIQGLHSGANVLTF,TGTGCCAGTAGTATACAGGGACTACACTCTGGGGCCAACGTCCTGACTTTC
TRBJ2-1,.,TRBD2,TRBV7-3,CASSSNPGGYAFVEQFF,TGTGCCAGCAGCTCTAACCCGGGGGGGTACGCTTTTGTGGAGCAGTTCTTC
TRBJ2-5,.,TRBD2,TRBV9,CASSVGLAGVSETQYF,TGTGCCAGCAGCGTGGGACTAGCGGGGGTTTCGGAGACCCAGTACTTC
TRBJ2-7,.,TRBD1,TRBV7-9,CASSSGTGGYEQYF,TGTGCCAGCAGCTCCGGGACAGGGGGGTACGAGCAGTACTTC
TRBJ1-5,many,.,TRBV5-1,CASSLEGLRQPQHF,TGCGCCAGCAGCTTGGAAGGCTTGCGACAGCCCCAGCATTTT
TRBJ2-7,once,TRBD2,TRBV30,CAWSSGTSGVISSYEQYF,TGTGCCTGGAGTTCCGGGACTAGCGGCGTTATTAGCTCCTACGAGCAGTACTTC
TRBJ2-1,.,.,TRBV5-6,CASSFKAAPNNEQFF,TGTGCCAGCAGCTTTAAGGCGGCACCCAACAATGAGCAGTTCTTC
TRBJ2-7,.,TRBD2,TRBV4-1,CASSSSGGAHEQYF,TGCGCCAGCAGCTCAAGCGGGGGGGCGCACGAGCAGTACTTC
TRBJ2-1,once,.,TRBV9,CASRGAGNRDEQFF,TGTGCCAGCAGAGGGGCAGGGAACAGGGATGAGCAGTTCTTC
TRBJ2-7,once,TRBD2,TRBV6-1,CASSGGLAGGPVSEQYF,TGTGCCAGCAGTGGCGGACTAGCGGGAGGGCCGGTTTCTGAGCAGTACTTC
TRBJ2-1,.,.,TRBV2,CASSKTYNEQFF,TGTGCCAGCAGTAAGACGTACAATGAGCAGTTCTTC
TRBJ2-5,.,.,TRBV7-9,CASSGGRTGDQETQYF,TGTGCCAGCTCAGGCGGGAGGACAGGGGACCAAGAGACCCAGTACTTC
TRBJ2-7,.,.,TRBV11-2,CASSLVVLYEQYF,TGTGCCAGCAGCTTAGTTGTTCTATACGAGCAGTACTTC
TRBJ2-7,.,TRBD1,TRBV4-2,CASSPTGNSYEQYF,TGTGCCAGCAGCCCGACAGGGAACTCCTACGAGCAGTACTTC
TRBJ2-7,.,TRBD2,TRBV9,CASSVGSLAGGIYEQYF,TGTGCCAGCAGCGTAGGTTCCCTAGCGGGGGGTATTTACGAGCAGTACTTC
TRBJ2-5,.,.,TRBV9,CASSPWDGETQYF,TGTGCCAGCAGCCCCTGGGACGGAGAGACCCAGTACTTC
TRBJ2-3,.,.,TRBV14,CASSHLSGKTSTDTQYF,TGTGCCAGCAGCCATCTTTCTGGGAAGACTAGCACAGATACGCAGTATTTT
TRBJ2-5,few,.,TRBV6-5,CASSYWGSAETQYF,TGTGCCAGCAGTTACTGGGGGTCGGCGGAGACCCAGTACTTC
TRBJ1-5,.,TRBD1,TRBV7-9,CASSLGQGKSNQPQHF,TGTGCCAGCAGCTTGGGACAGGGGAAGAGCAATCAGCCCCAGCATTTT
TRBJ2-1,.,TRBD1,TRBV6-5,CASSYSQGGNEQFF,TGTGCCAGCAGTTACTCACAGGGGGGAAATGAGCAGTTCTTC
TRBJ1-4,.,.,TRBV5-1,CASSFGQPGEKLFF,TGCGCCAGCAGCTTTGGGCAACCGGGTGAAAAACTGTTTTTT